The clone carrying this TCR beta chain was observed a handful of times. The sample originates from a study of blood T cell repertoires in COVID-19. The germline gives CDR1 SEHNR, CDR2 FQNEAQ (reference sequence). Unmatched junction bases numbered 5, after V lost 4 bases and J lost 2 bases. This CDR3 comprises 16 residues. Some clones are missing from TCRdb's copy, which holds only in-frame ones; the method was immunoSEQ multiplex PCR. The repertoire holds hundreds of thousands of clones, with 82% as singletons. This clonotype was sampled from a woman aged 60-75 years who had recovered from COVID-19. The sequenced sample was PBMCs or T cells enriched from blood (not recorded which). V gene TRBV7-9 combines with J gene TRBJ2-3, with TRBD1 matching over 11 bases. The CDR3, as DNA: TGTGCCAGCAGCTCGGACAGGGGGCAATACACAGATACGCAGTATTTT. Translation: CASSSDRGQYTDTQYF.